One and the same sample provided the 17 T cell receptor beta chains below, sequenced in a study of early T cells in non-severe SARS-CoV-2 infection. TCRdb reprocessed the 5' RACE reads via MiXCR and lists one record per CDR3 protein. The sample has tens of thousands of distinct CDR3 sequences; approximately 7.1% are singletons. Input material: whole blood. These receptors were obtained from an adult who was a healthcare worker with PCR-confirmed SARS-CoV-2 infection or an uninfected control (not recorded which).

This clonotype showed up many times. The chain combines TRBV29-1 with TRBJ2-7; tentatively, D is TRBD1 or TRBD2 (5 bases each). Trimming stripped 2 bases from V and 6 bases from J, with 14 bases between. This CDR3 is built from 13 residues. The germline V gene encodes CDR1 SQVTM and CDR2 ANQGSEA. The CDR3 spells CSVESGQGAEQYF. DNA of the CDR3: TGCAGCGTTGAAAGCGGTCAGGGTGCCGAGCAGTACTTC.

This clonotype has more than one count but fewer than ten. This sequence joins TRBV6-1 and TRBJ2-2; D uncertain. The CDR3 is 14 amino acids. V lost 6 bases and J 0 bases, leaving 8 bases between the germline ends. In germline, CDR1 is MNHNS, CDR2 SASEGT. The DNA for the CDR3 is TGTGCCAGCAGAACAGCCTCGAACACCGGGGAGCTGTTTTTT. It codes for CASRTASNTGELFF.

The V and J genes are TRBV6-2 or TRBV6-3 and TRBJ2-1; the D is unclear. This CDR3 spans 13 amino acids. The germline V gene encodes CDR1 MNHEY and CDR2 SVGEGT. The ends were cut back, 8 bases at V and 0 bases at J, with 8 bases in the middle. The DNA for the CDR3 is TGTGCCAGCCACACAAGCTCCTACAATGAGCAGTTCTTC. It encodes CASHTSSYNEQFF.

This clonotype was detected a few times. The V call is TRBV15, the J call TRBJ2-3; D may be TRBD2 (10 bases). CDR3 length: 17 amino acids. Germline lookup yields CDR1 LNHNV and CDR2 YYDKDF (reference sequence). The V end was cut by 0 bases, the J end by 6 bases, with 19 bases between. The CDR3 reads CATSRDLLAGTGDTQYF. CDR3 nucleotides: TGTGCCACCAGCAGAGATCTACTAGCGGGGACAGGGGATACGCAGTATTTT. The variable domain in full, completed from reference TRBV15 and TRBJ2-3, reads DAMVIQNPRYQVTQFGKPVTLSCSQTLNHNVMYWYQQKSSQAPKLLFHYYDKDFNNEADTPDNFQSRRPNTSFCFLDIRSPGLGDTAMYLCATSRDLLAGTGDTQYFGPGTRLTVL.

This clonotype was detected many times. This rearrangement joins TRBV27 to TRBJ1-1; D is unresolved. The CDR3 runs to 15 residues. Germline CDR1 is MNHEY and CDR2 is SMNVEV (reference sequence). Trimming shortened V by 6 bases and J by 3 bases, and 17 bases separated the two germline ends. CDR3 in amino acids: CASRTGRDIYTEAFF. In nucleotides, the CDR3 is TGTGCCAGCAGAACGGGCCGAGACATTTACACTGAAGCTTTCTTT.

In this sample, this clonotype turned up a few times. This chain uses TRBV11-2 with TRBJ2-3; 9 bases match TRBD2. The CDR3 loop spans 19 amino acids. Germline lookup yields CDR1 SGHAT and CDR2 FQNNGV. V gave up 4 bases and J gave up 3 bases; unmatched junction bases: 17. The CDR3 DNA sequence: TGTGCCAGCAGCTCCTTGCGGGCGAGACCGGGACTAGCAACAGATACGCAGTATTTT. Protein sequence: CASSSLRARPGLATDTQYF.

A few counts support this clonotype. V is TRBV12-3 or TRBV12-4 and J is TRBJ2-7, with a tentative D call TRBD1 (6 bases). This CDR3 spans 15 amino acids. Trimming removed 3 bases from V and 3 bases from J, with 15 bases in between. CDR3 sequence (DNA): TGTGCCAGCAGTTTGATGCGAACAGGGAACTACGAGCAGTACTTC. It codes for CASSLMRTGNYEQYF.

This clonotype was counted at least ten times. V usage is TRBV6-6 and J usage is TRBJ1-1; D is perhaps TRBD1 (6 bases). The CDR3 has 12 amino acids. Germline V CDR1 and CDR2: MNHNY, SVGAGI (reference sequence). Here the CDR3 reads CAGGEGGTEAFF. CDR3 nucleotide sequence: TGTGCAGGGGGGGAAGGCGGCACTGAAGCTTTCTTT.

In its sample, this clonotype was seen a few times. The CDR3 spells CSARVEATLPNTGELFF. CDR3 DNA: TGCAGTGCTAGAGTCGAGGCAACCCTCCCGAACACCGGGGAGCTGTTTTTT. This sequence joins TRBV20-1 and TRBJ2-2, with no clear D. V lost 1 base and J 0 bases, leaving 15 bases between the germline ends. The CDR3 spans 17 residues. Germline assignment: CDR1 DFQATT and CDR2 SNEGSKA (reference sequence).

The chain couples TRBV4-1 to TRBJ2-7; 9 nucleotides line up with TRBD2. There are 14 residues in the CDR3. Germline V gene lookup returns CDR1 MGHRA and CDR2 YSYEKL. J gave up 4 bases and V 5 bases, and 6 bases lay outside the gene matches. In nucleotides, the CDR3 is TGCGCCAGCAGCGAAGCGGGGGGCCCTTACGAGCAGTACTTC. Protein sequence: CASSEAGGPYEQYF.

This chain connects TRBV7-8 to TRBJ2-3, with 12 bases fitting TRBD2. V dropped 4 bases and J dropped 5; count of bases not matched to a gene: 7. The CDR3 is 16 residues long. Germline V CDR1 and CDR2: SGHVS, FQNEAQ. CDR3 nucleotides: TGTGCCAGCAGCTCCTCTAGCGGGGGGGCTGTAGATACGCAGTATTTT. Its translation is CASSSSSGGAVDTQYF.

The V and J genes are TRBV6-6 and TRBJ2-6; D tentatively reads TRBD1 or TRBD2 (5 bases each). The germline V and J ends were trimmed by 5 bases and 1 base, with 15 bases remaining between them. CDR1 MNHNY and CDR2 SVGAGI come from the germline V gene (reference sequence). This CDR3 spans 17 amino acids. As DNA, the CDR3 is TGTGCCAGCAGTGCCCGCAGGGACGGGTCTGGGGCCAACGTCCTGACTTTC. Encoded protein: CASSARRDGSGANVLTF.

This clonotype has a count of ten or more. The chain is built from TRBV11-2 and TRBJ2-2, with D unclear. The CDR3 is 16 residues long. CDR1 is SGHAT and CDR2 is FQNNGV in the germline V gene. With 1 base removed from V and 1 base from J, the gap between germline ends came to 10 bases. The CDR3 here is CASSLVSPLNTGELFF. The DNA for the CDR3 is TGTGCCAGCAGCTTAGTCAGCCCTCTGAACACCGGGGAGCTGTTTTTT. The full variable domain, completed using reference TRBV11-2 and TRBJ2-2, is EAGVAQSPRYKIIEKRQSVAFWCNPISGHATLYWYQQILGQGPKLLIQFQNNGVVDDSQLPKDRFSAERLKGVDSTLKIQPAKLEDSAVYLCASSLVSPLNTGELFFGEGSRLTVL.

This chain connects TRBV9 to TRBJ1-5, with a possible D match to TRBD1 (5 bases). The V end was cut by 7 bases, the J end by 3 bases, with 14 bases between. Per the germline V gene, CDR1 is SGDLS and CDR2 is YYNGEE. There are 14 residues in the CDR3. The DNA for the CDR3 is TGTGCCAGCGGATCGGGGGGAGTCAATCAGCCCCAGCATTTT. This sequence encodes CASGSGGVNQPQHF.

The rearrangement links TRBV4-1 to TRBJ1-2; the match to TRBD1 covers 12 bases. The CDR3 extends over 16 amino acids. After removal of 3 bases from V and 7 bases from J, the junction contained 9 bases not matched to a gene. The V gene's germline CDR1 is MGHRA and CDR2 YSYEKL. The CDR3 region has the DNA TGCGCCAGCAGCCAGGATCCGGGACAGGGGGCCCTTGGCTACACCTTC. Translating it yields CASSQDPGQGALGYTF.

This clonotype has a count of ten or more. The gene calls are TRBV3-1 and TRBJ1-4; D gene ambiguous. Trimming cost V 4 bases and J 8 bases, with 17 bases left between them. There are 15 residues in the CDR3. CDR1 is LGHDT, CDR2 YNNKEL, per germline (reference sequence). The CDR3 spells CASSLRTGGGEKLFF. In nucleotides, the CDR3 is TGTGCCAGCAGCCTAAGGACGGGAGGAGGGGAAAAACTGTTTTTT.

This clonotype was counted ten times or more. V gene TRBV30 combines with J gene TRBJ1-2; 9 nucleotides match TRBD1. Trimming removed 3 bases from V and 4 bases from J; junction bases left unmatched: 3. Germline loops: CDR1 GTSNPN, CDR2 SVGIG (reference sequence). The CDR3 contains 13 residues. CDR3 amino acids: CAWRGQGGYGYTF. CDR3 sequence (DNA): TGTGCCTGGAGGGGACAGGGAGGCTATGGCTACACCTTC.